This T cell receptor (beta chain) was recorded in a study of T cells in Graves' hyperthyroidism and ophthalmopathy. Findings and caveats of the study: Blood also showed most of the thyroid clonotypes that were expanded above 0.001.

Ten or more counts support this clonotype. Its target is not known. The investigators amplified TCR beta CDR3 regions from RNA transcripts. First-round RT-PCR with HTBI primers amplified the TCR CDR3 region. Each CDR3 protein is one row after TCRdb ran MiXCR on the multiplex PCR reads. The table includes over 200,000 distinct CDR3 sequences, around 20% detected once. This TCR was recovered from a middle-aged man with Graves' hyperthyroidism. Material: blood.

The CDR3 DNA sequence: TGTGCCAGTACCACCAGGGGCGATGAGCAGTTCTTC. It translates to CASTTRGDEQFF. This chain joins TRBV19 and TRBJ2-1, with D possibly being TRBD1 (6 bases). V lost 7 bases and J 8 bases, leaving 12 bases between the germline ends. This CDR3 comprises 12 residues. Germline V gene sequence: CDR1 LNHDA, CDR2 SQIVND (reference sequence).